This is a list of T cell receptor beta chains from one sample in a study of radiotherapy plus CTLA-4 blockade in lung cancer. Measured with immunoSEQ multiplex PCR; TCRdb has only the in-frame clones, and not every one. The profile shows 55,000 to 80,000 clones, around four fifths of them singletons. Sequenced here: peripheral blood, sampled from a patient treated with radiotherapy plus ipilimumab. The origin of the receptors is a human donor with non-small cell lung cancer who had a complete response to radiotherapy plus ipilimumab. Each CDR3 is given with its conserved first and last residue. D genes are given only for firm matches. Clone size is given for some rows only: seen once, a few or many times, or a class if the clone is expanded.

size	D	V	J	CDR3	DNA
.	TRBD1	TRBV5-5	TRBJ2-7	CASSRSGTGRYEQYF	TGTGCCAGCAGCAGATCCGGGACAGGGCGCTACGAGCAGTACTTC
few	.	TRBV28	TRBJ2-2	CASRGAAGGELFF	TGTGCCAGCCGGGGTGCCGCAGGGGGGGAGCTGTTTTTT
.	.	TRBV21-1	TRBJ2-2	CASSKTGGHGELFF	TGTGCCAGCAGCAAAACAGGGGGGCACGGGGAGCTGTTTTTT
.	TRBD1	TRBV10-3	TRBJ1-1	CAISGQGNTEAFF	TGTGCCATCAGCGGACAGGGCAACACTGAAGCTTTCTTT
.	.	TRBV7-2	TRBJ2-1	CASRAGGDSYNEQFF	TGTGCCAGCAGGGCCGGAGGAGACTCCTACAATGAGCAGTTCTTC
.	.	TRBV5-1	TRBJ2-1	CASSLAGPRLSEQFF	TGCGCCAGCAGCTTGGCCGGCCCTAGATTAAGTGAGCAGTTCTTC
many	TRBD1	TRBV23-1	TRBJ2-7	CASRLRPGGNLSYEQYF	TGCGCCAGCAGGCTCCGACCAGGGGGCAACCTCTCCTACGAGCAGTACTTC
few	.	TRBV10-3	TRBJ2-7	CATKQGEVDYEQYF	TGTGCCACCAAGCAAGGGGAGGTCGACTACGAGCAGTACTTC
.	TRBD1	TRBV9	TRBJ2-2	CASSAGGANTGELFF	TGTGCCAGCAGCGCAGGGGGCGCCAACACCGGGGAGCTGTTTTTT
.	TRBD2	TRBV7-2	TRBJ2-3	CASSLAKAGAIQDTQYF	TGTGCCAGCAGCTTAGCGAAAGCGGGGGCCATACAAGATACGCAGTATTTT
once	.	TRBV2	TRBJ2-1	CASSAQSGYSYNEQFF	TGTGCCAGCAGTGCTCAGAGCGGCTACTCCTACAATGAGCAGTTCTTC
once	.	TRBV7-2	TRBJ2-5	CASSLLGQEAQYF	TGTGCCAGCAGCTTACTCGGGCAAGAGGCCCAGTACTTC
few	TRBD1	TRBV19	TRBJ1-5	CASTGTVNQPQHF	TGTGCCAGCACAGGGACAGTCAATCAGCCCCAGCATTTT
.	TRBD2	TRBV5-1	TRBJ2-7	CASSLTPPSGGLTYEQYF	TGCGCCAGCAGCTTGACCCCCCCAAGCGGGGGGTTGACCTACGAGCAGTACTTC
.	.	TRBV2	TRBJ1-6	CASSGNSPLHF	TGTGCCAGCAGCGGGAATTCACCCCTCCACTTT
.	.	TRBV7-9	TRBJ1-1	CASSPDRTTNTEAFF	TGTGCCAGCAGCCCTGACAGGACCACGAACACTGAAGCTTTCTTT
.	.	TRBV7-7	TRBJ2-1	CASSPRGSYNEQFF	TGTGCTAGCAGCCCTAGGGGTTCCTACAATGAGCAGTTCTTC
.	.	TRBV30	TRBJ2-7	CAWSPRQEQYF	TGTGCCTGGAGTCCTCGACAGGAGCAGTACTTC
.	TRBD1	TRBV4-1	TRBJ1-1	CASSQDRTNTEAFF	TGCGCCAGCAGCCAGGACAGGACAAACACTGAAGCTTTCTTT
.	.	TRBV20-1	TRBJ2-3	CSASSADTQYF	TGCAGTGCTAGTAGTGCAGATACGCAGTATTTT
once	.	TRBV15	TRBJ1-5	CATTLGGDLQPQHF	TGTGCCACCACCCTAGGGGGGGATCTTCAGCCCCAGCATTTT
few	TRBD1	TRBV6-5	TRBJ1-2	CASTWGTGEYGYTF	TGTGCCAGCACCTGGGGAACAGGGGAGTATGGCTACACCTTC
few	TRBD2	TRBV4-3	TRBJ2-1	CASSPGLAGDNEQFF	TGCGCCAGCAGTCCCGGACTAGCGGGGGACAATGAGCAGTTCTTC
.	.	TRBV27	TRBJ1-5	CASSLFPNQPQHF	TGTGCCAGCAGTTTATTCCCCAATCAGCCCCAGCATTTT
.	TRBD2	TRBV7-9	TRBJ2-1	CASSSKRESGPEQFF	TGTGCCAGCAGCTCCAAGCGGGAGAGTGGACCTGAGCAGTTCTTC
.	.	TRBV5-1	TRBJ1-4	CASSTGPSNEKLFF	TGCGCCAGCAGCACCGGGCCCTCTAATGAAAAACTGTTTTTT
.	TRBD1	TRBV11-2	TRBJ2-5	CASSLDPGGRETQYF	TGTGCCAGCAGCTTAGATCCAGGGGGCAGGGAGACCCAGTACTTC
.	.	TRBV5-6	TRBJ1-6	CASSLAGHSPLHF	TGTGCCAGCAGCTTGGCGGGCCATTCACCCCTCCACTTT
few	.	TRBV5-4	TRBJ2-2	CASSLTVTGELFF	TGTGCCAGCAGCTTGACCGTTACCGGGGAGCTGTTTTTT
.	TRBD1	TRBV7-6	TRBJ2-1	CASSPRQGGRDNEQFF	TGTGCCAGCAGCCCCCGACAGGGCGGGCGAGATAATGAGCAGTTCTTC
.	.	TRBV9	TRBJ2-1	CASSLTSIEQFF	TGTGCCAGCAGCCTAACTAGTATTGAGCAGTTCTTC
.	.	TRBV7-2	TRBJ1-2	CASSLGGGAYGYTF	TGTGCCAGCAGCTTAGGAGGGGGGGCTTATGGCTACACCTTC
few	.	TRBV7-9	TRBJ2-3	CASSPTPRDTQYF	TGTGCCAGCAGCCCGACCCCCCGTGATACGCAGTATTTT
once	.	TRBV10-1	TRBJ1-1	CASSKGPPTSTEAFF	TGCGCCAGCAGTAAGGGGCCACCTACGAGCACTGAAGCTTTCTTT
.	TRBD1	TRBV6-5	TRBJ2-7	CASKGTGRSYEQYF	TGTGCCAGCAAGGGGACAGGGAGGTCCTACGAGCAGTACTTC
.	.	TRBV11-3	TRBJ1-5	CASSALSNQPQHF	TGTGCCAGCAGCGCCCTGAGCAATCAGCCCCAGCATTTT
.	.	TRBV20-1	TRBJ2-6	CSAMGANVLTF	TGCAGTGCTATGGGGGCCAACGTCCTGACTTTC
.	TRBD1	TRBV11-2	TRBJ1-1	CASSLSAGGLNTEAFF	TGTGCCAGCAGCTTATCCGCAGGGGGCTTGAACACTGAAGCTTTCTTT
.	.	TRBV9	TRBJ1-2	CASSVGQLDGYTF	TGTGCCAGCAGCGTAGGACAGCTTGACGGCTACACCTTC
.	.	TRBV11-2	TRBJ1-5	CASSPDRFQPQHF	TGTGCCAGCAGCCCAGACAGGTTTCAGCCCCAGCATTTT
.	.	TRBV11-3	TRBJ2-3	CASSQQKQVITDTQYF	TGTGCCAGCAGCCAACAGAAACAGGTGATCACAGATACGCAGTATTTT
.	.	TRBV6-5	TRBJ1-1	CASSYSGSRGNTEAFF	TGTGCCAGCAGTTACTCAGGGAGCAGGGGGAACACTGAAGCTTTCTTT
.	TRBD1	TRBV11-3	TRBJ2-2	CASSGPGQGNTGELFF	TGTGCCAGCAGCGGCCCGGGACAGGGGAACACCGGGGAGCTGTTTTTT
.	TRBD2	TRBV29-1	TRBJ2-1	CSVGGGSIYNEQFF	TGCAGCGTTGGGGGCGGGAGCATCTACAATGAGCAGTTCTTC
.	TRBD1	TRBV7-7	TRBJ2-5	CASSPDRVEETQYF	TGTGCTAGCAGCCCGGACAGGGTTGAAGAGACCCAGTACTTC
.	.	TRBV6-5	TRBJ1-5	CASSYSYQGNQPQHF	TGTGCCAGCAGTTACTCTTACCAGGGTAATCAGCCCCAGCATTTT
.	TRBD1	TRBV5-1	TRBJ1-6	CASSLGQEGSSPLHF	TGCGCCAGCAGCCTCGGACAGGAAGGTAGTTCACCCCTCCACTTT
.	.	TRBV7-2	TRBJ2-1	CASSTGGEQFF	TGTGCCAGCAGCACCGGGGGTGAGCAGTTCTTC
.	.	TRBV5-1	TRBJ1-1	CASSFAGVTEAFF	TGCGCCAGCAGCTTTGCGGGGGTAACTGAAGCTTTCTTT
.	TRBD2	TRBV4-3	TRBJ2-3	CASSQGTSASTDTQYF	TGCGCCAGCAGCCAGGGAACTAGCGCTAGCACAGATACGCAGTATTTT
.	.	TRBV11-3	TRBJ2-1	CASSLVGPNEQFF	TGTGCCAGCAGCCTCGTGGGGCCCAATGAGCAGTTCTTC
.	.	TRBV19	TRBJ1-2	CASTVGRQKYGYTF	TGTGCCAGTACCGTGGGGCGGCAAAAATATGGCTACACCTTC
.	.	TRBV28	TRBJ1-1	CASSLWEVSGAFF	TGTGCCAGCAGTTTATGGGAGGTGTCTGGAGCTTTCTTT
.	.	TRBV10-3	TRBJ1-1	CAISEHDNTEAFF	TGTGCCATCAGTGAGCACGATAACACTGAAGCTTTCTTT
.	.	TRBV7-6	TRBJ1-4	CASSLAGFEKLFF	TGTGCCAGCAGCTTAGCAGGGTTCGAAAAACTGTTTTTT
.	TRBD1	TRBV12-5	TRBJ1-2	CASALTGRRTNYGYTF	TGTGCTAGTGCCTTGACAGGGAGGAGGACTAACTATGGCTACACCTTC